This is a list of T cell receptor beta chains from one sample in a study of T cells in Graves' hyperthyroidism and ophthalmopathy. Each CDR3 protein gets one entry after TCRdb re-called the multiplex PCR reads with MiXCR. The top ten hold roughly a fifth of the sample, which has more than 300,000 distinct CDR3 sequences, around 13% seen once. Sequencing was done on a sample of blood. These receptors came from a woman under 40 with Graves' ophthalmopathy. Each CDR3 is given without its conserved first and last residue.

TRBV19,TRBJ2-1,ARRNRDLYNEQF
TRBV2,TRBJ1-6,ASSLDINSPLH
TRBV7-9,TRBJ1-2,ASKSPRDFYGYT
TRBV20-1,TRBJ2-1,SARRLGSYNEQF
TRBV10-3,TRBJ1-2,ATKSGTGGYGYT
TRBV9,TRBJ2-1,ASSVGEPNYYNEQF
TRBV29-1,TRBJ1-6,SVQEGNSPLH
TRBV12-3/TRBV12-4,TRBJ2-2,ASSFERGGLTGELF
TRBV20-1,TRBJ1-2,SARVVGQYGYT
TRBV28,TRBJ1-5,ASSATTSSNQPQH
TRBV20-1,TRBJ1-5,SARPPNVNQPQH
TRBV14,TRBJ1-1,ASSQEGRLLEAF
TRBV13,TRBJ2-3,ASSTKAGTGGRTPLDTQY
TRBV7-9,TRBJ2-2,ASRSGGAGELF
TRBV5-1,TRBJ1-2,ASSLGGNNLGGYT
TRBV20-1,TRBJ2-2,SARGVTGELF
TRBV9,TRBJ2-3,ASSESGQDGDTQY
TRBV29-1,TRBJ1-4,SVPKTGVEEKLF
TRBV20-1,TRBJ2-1,SAEPAGANSYNEQF
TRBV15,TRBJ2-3,ATSRDGGGASGTDTQY
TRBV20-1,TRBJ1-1,SASNHGVSTEAF
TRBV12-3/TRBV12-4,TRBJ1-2,ASTRDNTNYGYT
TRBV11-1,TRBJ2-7,ASSWLEGGTYEQY
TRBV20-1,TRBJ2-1,SAQGKQGVSYNEQF
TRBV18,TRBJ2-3,ASSPWQGSTDTQY
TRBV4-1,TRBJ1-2,ASSQVVLEALYGYT
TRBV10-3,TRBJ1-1,AISVQSGSTEAF
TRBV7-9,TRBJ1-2,ASSVSGGEGYT
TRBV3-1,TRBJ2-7,ASSLKPGQRGWYEQY
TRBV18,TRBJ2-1,ASSPRTGGFSNEQF
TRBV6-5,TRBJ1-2,ASSYSMGGRNYGYT
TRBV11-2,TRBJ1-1,ASRSIGARSEFGAF
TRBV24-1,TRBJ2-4,ATLQGDLAKNIQY
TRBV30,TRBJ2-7,AWSGKGKGEQY
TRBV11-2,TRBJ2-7,ASNDRGWSYEQY
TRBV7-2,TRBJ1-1,ASSLTVGQGRAF
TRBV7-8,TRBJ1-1,AISDSPGNTEAF
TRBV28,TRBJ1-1,ASSLRQRGLNTEAF
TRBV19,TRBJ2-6,ASRRVSGANVLT
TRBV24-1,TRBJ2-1,ATSDARGRSYNEQF
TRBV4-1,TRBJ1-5,ASSQDGVQPQH
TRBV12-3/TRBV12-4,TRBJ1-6,ASSLFGGSNNSPLH
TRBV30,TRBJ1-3,AWSGNTIY
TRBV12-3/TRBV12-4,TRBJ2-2,ASSQGTGGLF
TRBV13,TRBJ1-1,ASSTSTGGMNTEAF
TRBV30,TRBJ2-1,AWDRGHNEQF
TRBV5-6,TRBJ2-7,ASSLGGLTYEQY
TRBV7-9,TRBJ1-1,ASSPTGGVGTEAF
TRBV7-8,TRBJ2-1,ASSLIAGGLNEQF
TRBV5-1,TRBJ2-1,ASSLRDRSVLRSYNEQF
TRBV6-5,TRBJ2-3,ASSYVSGSDGDTQY
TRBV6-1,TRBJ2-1,ASSPMSLQDRGALISHEQF
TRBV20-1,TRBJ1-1,SAPQDRDLTEAF
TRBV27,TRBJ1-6,ASSLRPTGPLLGYNSPLH
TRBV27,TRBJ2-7,ASSFQAMSYEQY
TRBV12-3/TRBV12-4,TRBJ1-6,ASSPTGVPKPLH
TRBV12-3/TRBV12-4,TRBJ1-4,ASSFSGQNEKLF
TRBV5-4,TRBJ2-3,ASSLTSGGPSTDTQY
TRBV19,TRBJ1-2,ASSSAEYGYT